This T cell receptor beta chain derives from a study of Ad26.COV2.S vaccination and SARS-CoV-2 variants. For this clone: Its antigen is still unknown.

Overall study findings and caveats: People who got the vaccine or the placebo had similar non-spike TCR breadth.

Sequenced by immunoSEQ multiplex PCR; TCRdb stores in-frame clones only, minus some. The table lists hundreds of thousands of clones, around nine tenths of them singletons. The germline V gene has CDR1 SGHVS and CDR2 FNYEAQ. After removal of 3 bases from V and 3 bases from J, the junction contained 2 bases not matched to a gene. CDR3 length: 15 amino acids. Treatment of the sample: some 19 received Ad26.COV2.S at low or high dose, single or two shots; about five received placebo; per-sample allocation not given. Sample collection was performed on day 63 after the first vaccine or placebo injection. The study used a vaccine consisting of an Ad26 vector that expressed Wuhan-strain SARS-CoV-2 spike.

Material: peripheral blood, obtained in a trial of Ad26.COV2.S vaccine versus placebo. The TCR sequence derives from a person between 18 and 65 years old who received the Ad26.COV2.S COVID-19 vaccine or a placebo. V usage is TRBV7-6 and J usage is TRBJ2-1; 10 positions match TRBD1. CDR3 loop: CASSLGQGFYNEQFF. The CDR3 DNA follows: TGTGCCAGCAGCTTGGGACAGGGGTTCTACAATGAGCAGTTCTTC.